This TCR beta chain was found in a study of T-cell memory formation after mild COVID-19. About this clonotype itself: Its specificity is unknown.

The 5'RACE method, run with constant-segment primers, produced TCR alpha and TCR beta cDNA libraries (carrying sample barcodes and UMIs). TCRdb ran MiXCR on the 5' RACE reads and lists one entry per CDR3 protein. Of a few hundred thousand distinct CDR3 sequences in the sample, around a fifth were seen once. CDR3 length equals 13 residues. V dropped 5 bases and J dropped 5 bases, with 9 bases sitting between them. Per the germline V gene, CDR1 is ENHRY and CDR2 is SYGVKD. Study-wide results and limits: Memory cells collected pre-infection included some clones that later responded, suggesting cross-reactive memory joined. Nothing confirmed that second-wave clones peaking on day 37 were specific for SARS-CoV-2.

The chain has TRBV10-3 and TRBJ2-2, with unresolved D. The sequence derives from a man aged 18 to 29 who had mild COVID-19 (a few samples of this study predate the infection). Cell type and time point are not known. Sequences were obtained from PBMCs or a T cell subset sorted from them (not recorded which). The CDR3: CAISIAVTGELFF. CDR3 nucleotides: TGTGCCATCAGTATAGCAGTAACCGGGGAGCTGTTTTTT.